Listed here are 3 T cell receptor beta chains from one sample, sequenced in a study of early T cells in non-severe SARS-CoV-2 infection. TCRdb independently ran MiXCR on the 5' RACE reads; one entry per CDR3 protein. Among about 99,000 distinct CDR3 sequences listed, 15% to 20% were seen once. The sequenced sample was whole blood. The receptors were sampled from an adult who was a healthcare worker with PCR-confirmed SARS-CoV-2 infection or an uninfected control (not recorded which).

This clonotype showed up just a few times. The CDR3 sequence: CASSIKEGIGYSPLHF. Here the CDR3 DNA reads TGTGCCAGCAGCATAAAGGAAGGGATCGGGTATTCACCCCTCCACTTT. J is TRBJ1-6 and V is TRBV27; D gene uncertain. Trimming left V 6 bases short and J 8 bases short, with 20 bases between. This CDR3 has 16 amino acids. From germline, CDR1 is MNHEY and CDR2 SMNVEV (reference sequence).

In this sample, this clonotype turned up a few times. This chain uses TRBV20-1 with TRBJ2-1; 10 positions agree with TRBD1. V lost 3 bases, J lost 8 bases, and 10 bases stayed unmatched. The CDR3 runs 15 residues. Germline CDR1 reads DFQATT; CDR2 reads SNEGSKA (reference sequence). In DNA form, the CDR3 reads TGCAGTGCTAGTTCACCGGGACAGGGGTCCCATGAGCAGTTCTTC. Protein product: CSASSPGQGSHEQFF.

This clonotype was seen only a few times. This chain connects TRBV20-1 to TRBJ1-2; D is possibly TRBD1 (5 bases). This CDR3 is built from 13 residues. Germline V gene lookup returns CDR1 DFQATT and CDR2 SNEGSKA (reference sequence). Trimming shortened V by 3 bases and J by 3 bases, and 11 bases separated the two germline ends. The CDR3 nucleotides are TGCAGTGCTAGTTCCGGGGCCCACTATGGCTACACCTTC. The encoded protein is CSASSGAHYGYTF.